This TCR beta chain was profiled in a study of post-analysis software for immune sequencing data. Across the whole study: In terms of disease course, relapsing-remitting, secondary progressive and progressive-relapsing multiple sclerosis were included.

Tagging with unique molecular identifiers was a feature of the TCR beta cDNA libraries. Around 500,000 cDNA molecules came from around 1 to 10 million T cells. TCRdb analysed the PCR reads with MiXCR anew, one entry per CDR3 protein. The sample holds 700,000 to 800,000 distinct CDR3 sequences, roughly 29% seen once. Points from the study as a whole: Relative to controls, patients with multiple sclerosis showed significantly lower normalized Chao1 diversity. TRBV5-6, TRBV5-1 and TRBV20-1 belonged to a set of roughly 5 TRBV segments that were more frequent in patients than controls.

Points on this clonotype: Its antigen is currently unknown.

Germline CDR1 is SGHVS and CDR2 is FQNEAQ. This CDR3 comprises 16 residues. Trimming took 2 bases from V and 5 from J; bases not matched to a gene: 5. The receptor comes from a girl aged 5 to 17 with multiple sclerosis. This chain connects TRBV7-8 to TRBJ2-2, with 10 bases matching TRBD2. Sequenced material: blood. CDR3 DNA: TGTGCCAGCAGCTTACTGAGCGGGAGGGATACCGGGGAGCTGTTTTTT. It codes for CASSLLSGRDTGELFF.